This TCR beta chain emerged from a study of tumor-infiltrating lymphocytes in primary liver carcinoma. Between about 17 and 34 mg of unsorted bulk tissue served as the source from which RNA and DNA were co-extracted. TCR beta cDNA was prepared out of around 460 ng total RNA by means of a constant-region primer. Three nested multiplex PCR rounds of slightly modified ARM-PCR generated TCR beta libraries. TCRdb passed the multiplex PCR reads through MiXCR, listing each CDR3 protein once. The sample carries approximately 47,000 distinct CDR3 sequences, over 70% recorded once. The sequenced sample consisted of liver tumor tissue from sampling region 3. Noted subset: tumor region T3, left-lateral pole. The receptor was isolated from a man aged 35-49 years with primary liver carcinoma and hepatitis B virus infection.

The CDR3 protein is CASSPFRRESYNEQFF. In DNA, the CDR3 is TGTGCCAGCAGTCCCTTTAGGAGAGAGAGCTACAATGAGCAGTTCTTC. The genes are TRBV27 and TRBJ2-1; D unclear. This CDR3 is 16 amino acids long. The V gene's germline CDR1 is MNHEY and CDR2 SMNVEV (reference sequence). Trimming pared 5 bases from V and 3 bases from J, leaving 17 bases between.